One sample yielded the 22 T cell receptor beta chains listed below, sequenced in a study of cytomegalovirus exposure and HLA in healthy donors. Assay used: immunoSEQ multiplex PCR; TCRdb lists only in-frame clones, some missing. In the table there are about 120,000 clones, about 87% of which are singletons. The sequenced material came from PBMCs. These receptors all come from a man younger than 30 in good health and CMV-seronegative.

The gene calls are TRBV29-1 and TRBJ1-1; D is possibly TRBD1 (5 bases). Germline-derived CDR1 and CDR2 are SQVTM and ANQGSEA. The V and J ends lost 5 bases and 4 bases respectively, with 11 bases between them. The length of the CDR3 is 12 residues. The DNA of the CDR3 is TGCAGCGTTACAGGTTCGCGCACTGAAGCTTTCTTT. It translates to CSVTGSRTEAFF.

The chain uses TRBV28 and TRBJ1-3; perhaps TRBD1 as D (5 bases). Trimming removed 4 bases at V and 3 bases at J, with 16 bases between. Germline V gene lookup returns CDR1 MDHEN and CDR2 SYDVKM. This CDR3 has 16 residues. The CDR3 region is CASSSSTVLNGNTIYF. DNA of the CDR3: TGTGCCAGCAGTTCCTCGACAGTACTGAATGGAAACACCATATATTTT.

The chain is built from TRBV6-5 and TRBJ1-1, with D possibly matching TRBD1 (5 bases). V was pared by 2 bases and J by 6 bases, with 13 bases between. The germline gives CDR1 MNHEY, CDR2 SVGAGI. There are 14 residues in the CDR3. CDR3 nucleotide sequence: TGTGCCAGCAGTTACACCCGGCAGGGCGCTGAAGCTTTCTTT. Amino acid sequence: CASSYTRQGAEAFF.

V is TRBV6-1 and J is TRBJ1-5; D is ambiguous. CDR1 and CDR2 from the germline V gene are MNHNS and SASEGT. There are 15 residues in the CDR3. Trimming left V 1 base short and J 2 bases short, with 9 bases between. CDR3 sequence reads: CASSEEPQGNQPQHF. The CDR3 nucleotides read TGTGCCAGCAGTGAAGAGCCTCAGGGCAATCAGCCCCAGCATTTT.

This clone was seen a handful of times. V and J are TRBV7-9 and TRBJ2-7, with TRBD1 matching over 9 bases. Germline CDR1 and CDR2: SEHNR and FQNEAQ (reference sequence). The CDR3 is 14 amino acids. The ends lost 5 bases at V and 3 bases at J; junction bases unmatched: 5. This CDR3 reads CASSQWGQGYEQYF. For the CDR3, the DNA is TGTGCCAGCAGCCAGTGGGGACAGGGCTACGAGCAGTACTTC.

This chain uses TRBV30 with TRBJ2-1, with 7 bases that match TRBD1. With V trimmed by 3 bases and J by 5 bases, 4 bases remained unmatched. The CDR3 consists of 13 residues. Germline CDR1 is GTSNPN and CDR2 is SVGIG (reference sequence). The CDR3 loop reads CAWSPGQHNEQFF. The CDR3 DNA is TGTGCCTGGAGCCCGGGACAGCACAATGAGCAGTTCTTC.

The rearrangement joins TRBV4-3 to TRBJ2-7, with D possibly TRBD2 on 6 matching bases. Trimming took 1 base from V and 0 from J, leaving 10 bases between them. The CDR3 has 15 amino acids. Per the germline V gene, CDR1 is LGHNA and CDR2 is YSLEER. The CDR3 sequence: CASSQVAGTSYEQYF. The CDR3 bases are TGCGCCAGCAGCCAAGTGGCGGGGACCTCCTACGAGCAGTACTTC.

CDR3 bases: TGTGCCAGCAGCTTAAGGGCAGGGGTGGAGACCCAGTACTTC. Translation gives CASSLRAGVETQYF. V usage is TRBV7-8 and J usage is TRBJ2-5, with D maybe TRBD1 (6 bases). Germline CDR1 reads SGHVS; CDR2 reads FQNEAQ. V lost 2 bases and J 5 bases, leaving 12 bases between the germline ends. This CDR3 has 14 residues.

This clone was detected a few times. The chain links TRBV6-5 to TRBJ2-7; 9 bases agree with TRBD1. The junction had 7 bases not matched to a gene; V was cut back by 6 bases and J by 7 bases. This CDR3 contains 13 residues. Germline values: CDR1 MNHEY, CDR2 SVGAGI. The CDR3 region has the DNA TGTGCCAGCAGCTCCGGGACAGGGAGTGAGCAGTACTTC. It translates to CASSSGTGSEQYF.

The rearrangement uses TRBV11-2 and TRBJ1-4, with D perhaps matching TRBD1 (5 bases). The ends were cut back, 0 bases at V and 8 bases at J, with 16 bases in the middle. The CDR3 consists of 16 residues. Germline V gives CDR1 SGHAT, CDR2 FQNNGV. The CDR3 DNA reads TGTGCCAGCAGCTTAGATCGGGGGGTGTTAAGGGAAAAACTGTTTTTT. It specifies CASSLDRGVLREKLFF.

CDR3 DNA sequence: TGTGCCAGCAGTGAGGCGGCAGGGATGGCTCAGCCCCAGCATTTT. Translated, it gives CASSEAAGMAQPQHF. The chain uses TRBV2 and TRBJ1-5; D possibly corresponds to TRBD1 (5 bases). This CDR3 has 15 residues. In germline, CDR1 is SNHLY, CDR2 FYNNEI. V was pared by 3 bases and J by 6 bases, with 15 bases between.

This clone was detected once. The chain combines TRBV27 with TRBJ2-5; TRBD2 matches at 8 bases. V shed 5 bases and J 5 bases; nucleotides not matched to a gene: 13. The CDR3 covers 16 residues. Germline V gene data show CDR1 as MNHEY and CDR2 as SMNVEV (reference sequence). CDR3 coding DNA: TGTGCCAGCAGTATGGAAGTCGGGGGGGCCGAGGAGACCCAGTACTTC. Translation gives CASSMEVGGAEETQYF.

This clone was seen only once. V is TRBV29-1 and J is TRBJ1-1; the match to TRBD1 covers 7 bases. Germline V gives CDR1 SQVTM, CDR2 ANQGSEA. V was pared by 7 bases and J by 2 bases, with 10 bases of the junction left unmatched. The CDR3 covers 14 residues. The CDR3 sequence is CSAEGTVDNTEAFF. CDR3 DNA sequence: TGCAGCGCCGAGGGGACAGTCGATAACACTGAAGCTTTCTTT. Full variable domain (rest looked up from reference TRBV29-1 and TRBJ1-1): SAVISQKPSRDICQRGTSLTIQCQVDSQVTMMFWYRQQPGQSLTLIATANQGSEATYESGFVIDKFPISRPNLTFSTLTVSNMSPEDSSIYLCSAEGTVDNTEAFFGQGTRLTVV.

The CDR3 region is CASSGQKLYGYTF. CDR3 nucleotides: TGCGCCAGCAGCGGACAGAAACTCTATGGCTACACCTTC. V gene TRBV10-1 combines with J gene TRBJ1-2, with D tentatively TRBD1 (6 bases). The CDR3 is made up of 13 amino acids. Germline V gives CDR1 WNHNN, CDR2 SYGVQD (reference sequence). Trimming left V 6 bases short and J 4 bases short, with 12 bases between.

The rearrangement uses TRBV27 and TRBJ2-1, with no clear D. Trimming left V 3 bases short and J 0 bases short, with 12 bases between. Looked up from germline, CDR1 is MNHEY and CDR2 is SMNVEV (reference sequence). The CDR3 has 16 residues. CDR3 sequence (DNA): TGTGCCAGCAGTTTTAGTGTTCTGAGCTCCTACAATGAGCAGTTCTTC. This encodes CASSFSVLSSYNEQFF.

This chain joins TRBV4-2 and TRBJ2-3, with 14 bases lining up with TRBD2. The length of the CDR3 is 18 residues. The V gene's germline CDR1 is LGHNA and CDR2 YNFKEQ. Unmatched junction bases numbered 9, after V lost 3 bases and J lost 4 bases. CDR3 nucleotide sequence: TGTGCCAGCAGCCAGGCCGGGACTAGCGGGAGTCGTTCAGATACGCAGTATTTT. Residues: CASSQAGTSGSRSDTQYF.

Concerning this clone: This specimen includes other DNA sequences encoding the same CDR3. The chain couples TRBV6-6 to TRBJ1-4, with a weak D call TRBD1 (5 bases). CDR1 is MNHNY and CDR2 is SVGAGI in the germline V gene (reference sequence). CDR3 length equals 15 residues. V shed 0 bases and J shed 1 base, with 6 bases lying between them. CDR3 in DNA: TGTGCCAGCAGTTACTCGGGGGGAACTAATGAAAAACTGTTTTTT. This gives the protein CASSYSGGTNEKLFF.

This clone was observed a single time. This chain links TRBV5-6 with TRBJ2-5; 11 nucleotides match TRBD1. Trimming removed 6 bases from V and 0 bases from J; junction bases left unmatched: 7. The CDR3 has 16 amino acids. CDR1 and CDR2 (germline): SGHDT, YYEEEE. CDR3 residues: CASTQGTGGDQETQYF. The CDR3 DNA is TGTGCCAGCACCCAGGGGACAGGGGGGGACCAAGAGACCCAGTACTTC.

This chain uses TRBV9 with TRBJ1-1; no clear D. Germline loops: CDR1 SGDLS, CDR2 YYNGEE. V was cut by 3 bases and J by 0 bases, with 12 bases left in between. The CDR3 has 15 residues. CDR3 in amino acids: CASSEEAAVNTEAFF. The CDR3 nucleotides read TGTGCCAGCAGCGAGGAGGCGGCAGTGAACACTGAAGCTTTCTTT. Full variable domain (outside the CDR3, taken from reference TRBV9 and TRBJ1-1): DSGVTQTPKHLITATGQRVTLRCSPRSGDLSVYWYQQSLDQGLQFLIQYYNGEERAKGNILERFSAQQFPDLHSELNLSSLELGDSALYFCASSEEAAVNTEAFFGQGTRLTVV.

The CDR3 sequence is CASSRPGQNTEAFF. CDR3 nucleotide sequence: TGTGCCAGCAGCCGCCCGGGACAGAACACTGAAGCTTTCTTT. The chain recombines TRBV7-9 with TRBJ1-1, with a possible D match to TRBD1 (6 bases). The CDR3 has 14 residues. CDR1 is SEHNR, CDR2 FQNEAQ, per germline (reference sequence). V lost 5 bases to trimming and J lost 1 base, with 11 bases between them.

The chain links TRBV28 to TRBJ2-1, with TRBD2 matching 13 bases. The germline CDR1 and CDR2 sequences are MDHEN and SYDVKM. Trimming removed 3 bases from V and 2 bases from J; junction bases left unmatched: 7. This CDR3 region has 18 residues. CDR3 DNA: TGTGCCAGCAGTTTGGACACCGGGACTAGCGGGACCTACAATGAGCAGTTCTTC. Amino acids: CASSLDTGTSGTYNEQFF.

The rearrangement joins TRBV7-9 to TRBJ2-7; 7 bases are a match to TRBD1. The germline V gene has CDR1 SEHNR and CDR2 FQNEAQ (reference sequence). The CDR3 spans 15 residues. J was trimmed by 3 bases and V by 5 bases; bases with no gene match: 10. CDR3 in DNA: TGTGCCAGCAGCGAAACCGGGACAGTCCACTACGAGCAGTACTTC. Translated, it gives CASSETGTVHYEQYF.